One T cell receptor beta chain is described in this entry. This CDR3 is 15 amino acids long. V was shortened by 4 bases and J by 4 bases, with 15 bases between the two germline ends. Germline lookup yields CDR1 SGDLS and CDR2 YYNGEE. The sample comes from a study of cytomegalovirus exposure and HLA in healthy donors. Use of 60 Vbeta and 13 Jbeta primers characterized the PCR. TCRdb's copy holds only in-frame clones and misses some; the assay was immunoSEQ multiplex PCR. The sample has 70,000 or so clones; roughly 70% are singletons. The rearrangement joins TRBV9 to TRBJ2-1, with a weak D call TRBD1 (6 bases). Sequencing was done on a sample of PBMCs. The clonotype was recovered from a woman in her 30s in good health and CMV-seronegative. The CDR3 DNA sequence: TGTGCCAGCAGCCCGGACAGCGGAGTATACAATGAGCAGTTCTTC. Protein: CASSPDSGVYNEQFF.